Following are 19 T cell receptor beta chains from one sample sequenced in a study of tumor-infiltrating lymphocytes in localized non-small cell lung cancer. Sequencing was performed with immunoSEQ multiplex PCR; in TCRdb, only in-frame clones are kept and a portion is missing. The data contain some 8,100 clones, roughly 80% of them singletons. Sequences were obtained from uninvolved lung tissue not adjacent to the tumor. The receptors come from a human donor with non-small cell lung cancer.

The rearrangement links TRBV7-9 to TRBJ2-7; the match to TRBD2 covers 7 bases. The CDR3 length is 15 residues. Germline CDR1 and CDR2: SEHNR and FQNEAQ (reference sequence). The V gene end was trimmed by 5 bases and the J gene end by 5 bases; junction bases not matched to a gene: 12. This chain's CDR3 is CASSLDGEGSHEQYF. In DNA, the CDR3 is TGTGCCAGCAGCCTAGACGGGGAGGGGAGCCACGAGCAGTACTTC. The variable domain in full, with the rest retrieved from reference TRBV7-9 and TRBJ2-7, is DTGVSQNPRHKITKRGQNVTFRCDPISEHNRLYWYRQTLGQGPEFLTYFQNEAQLEKSRLLSDRFSAERPKGSFSTLEIQRTEQGDSAMYLCASSLDGEGSHEQYFGPGTRLTVT.

The chain has TRBV6-6 and TRBJ2-1; D remains ambiguous. Germline loops: CDR1 MNHNY, CDR2 SVGAGI (reference sequence). CDR3 length: 11 amino acids. V gave up 4 bases and J gave up 8 bases, with 6 bases separating them. CDR3 amino acids: CASSSKDEQFF. CDR3 bases: TGTGCCAGCAGTTCTAAGGATGAGCAGTTCTTC.

This chain links TRBV6-1 with TRBJ1-3; possible D gene TRBD1, 5 bases. Germline values: CDR1 MNHNS, CDR2 SASEGT. Trimming removed 3 bases at V and 4 bases at J, with 7 bases between. The CDR3 loop spans 13 amino acids. The CDR3 region is CASSDEGGNTIYF. For the CDR3, the DNA is TGTGCCAGCAGTGATGAGGGGGGAAACACCATATATTTT.

J is TRBJ1-2 and V is TRBV27, with D tentatively TRBD1 (6 bases). V lost 9 bases to trimming and J lost 5 bases, with 16 bases between them. In germline, CDR1 is MNHEY, CDR2 SMNVEV (reference sequence). The CDR3 runs 13 residues. The CDR3 DNA sequence: TGTGCCAGGTCGCCCGGACAGTCTTATGGCTACACCTTC. It encodes CARSPGQSYGYTF.

The chain is built from TRBV9 and TRBJ1-1; D is possibly TRBD1 (5 bases). Between the trimmed V and J ends, which lost 2 bases and 5 bases, there was a span of 13 bases. The CDR3 consists of 14 residues. CDR1 is SGDLS and CDR2 is YYNGEE in the germline V gene. The CDR3 here is CASSVGSAGTEAFF. The CDR3, as DNA: TGTGCCAGCAGCGTCGGGAGTGCAGGGACTGAAGCTTTCTTT.

The chain joins TRBV28 to TRBJ1-4; D is possibly TRBD1 (5 bases). Deletions cut 7 bases from V and 7 bases from J, with 13 bases between. The germline CDR1 and CDR2 sequences are MDHEN and SYDVKM. The CDR3 sequence is 13 residues long. CDR3: CASNRGGGEKLFF. The CDR3 nucleotides are TGTGCCAGCAATAGGGGAGGCGGTGAAAAACTGTTTTTT.

The chain is built from TRBV7-9 and TRBJ2-7, with 12 nucleotides matching TRBD2. The CDR3 runs 15 residues. Germline-derived CDR1 and CDR2 are SEHNR and FQNEAQ (reference sequence). Germline trimming cut 4 bases from V and 5 bases from J; bases unmatched to any gene: 6. For the CDR3, the DNA is TGTGCCAGCAGCTCCTGGACTAGCGGGACCGACGAGCAGTACTTC. Protein product: CASSSWTSGTDEQYF. Looking up the rest from reference TRBV7-9 and TRBJ2-7 gives the full variable domain: DTGVSQNPRHKITKRGQNVTFRCDPISEHNRLYWYRQTLGQGPEFLTYFQNEAQLEKSRLLSDRFSAERPKGSFSTLEIQRTEQGDSAMYLCASSSWTSGTDEQYFGPGTRLTVT.

This clone turned up a few times. The chain is built from TRBV6-5 and TRBJ1-4; 12 nucleotides align to TRBD1. Germline CDR1 is MNHEY and CDR2 is SVGAGI. V was pared by 2 bases and J by 11 bases, with 3 bases of the junction left unmatched. The CDR3 contains 14 residues. CDR3 nucleotide sequence: TGTGCCAGCAGTTACCTGGGACAGGGGGCGAAACTGTTTTTT. This encodes CASSYLGQGAKLFF.

There are a few counts of this clone. V is TRBV5-1 and J is TRBJ1-2; D is unresolved. The length of the CDR3 is 13 residues. Germline lookup yields CDR1 SGHRS and CDR2 YFSETQ. Trimming took off 2 bases at V and 6 bases at J, with 11 bases between the two ends. The CDR3 is CASSLTRTDGYTF. CDR3 DNA: TGCGCCAGCAGCTTAACACGGACGGATGGCTACACCTTC.

This clone was counted a single time. As DNA, the CDR3 is TGTGCCAGCAGCCGCGACACCAATCAGCCCCAGCATTTT. Protein: CASSRDTNQPQHF. This chain connects TRBV9 to TRBJ1-5, with D unresolved. The CDR3 has 13 amino acids. Germline V lookup: CDR1 SGDLS, CDR2 YYNGEE. V gave up 4 bases and J gave up 3 bases, with 8 bases separating them.

This sequence joins TRBV30 and TRBJ2-3; 12 nucleotides agree with TRBD2. The CDR3 sequence is 17 residues long. Germline-derived CDR1 and CDR2 are GTSNPN and SVGIG (reference sequence). The V gene end was trimmed by 1 base and the J gene end by 2 bases; junction bases not matched to a gene: 7. The CDR3, as DNA: TGTGCCTGGAGTGCCCCAGGGACTAGCGGGTACACAGATACGCAGTATTTT. This translates into CAWSAPGTSGYTDTQYF.

For the CDR3, the DNA is TGTGCCAGCACGTCCGGCAGGGTGCAGCCCCAGCATTTT. Translated, it gives CASTSGRVQPQHF. The chain carries TRBV2 and TRBJ1-5; a weak D match, TRBD1 (5 bases). Per the germline V gene, CDR1 is SNHLY and CDR2 is FYNNEI. The V end lost 7 bases, the J end lost 7 bases, and 14 bases lay between the germline ends. The CDR3 spans 13 residues.

This clone has just a few counts. The rearrangement links TRBV6-5 to TRBJ1-1; no clear D gene. Germline CDR1 is MNHEY and CDR2 is SVGAGI. Trimming shortened V by 6 bases and J by 1 base, and 9 bases separated the two germline ends. The CDR3 length is 13 residues. This CDR3 is CASSVFPNTEAFF. CDR3 sequence (DNA): TGTGCCAGCAGCGTGTTTCCGAACACTGAAGCTTTCTTT.

This chain connects TRBV27 to TRBJ2-1; D unclear. Germline V gene sequence: CDR1 MNHEY, CDR2 SMNVEV (reference sequence). V was trimmed by 4 bases and J by 9 bases, leaving 16 bases between them. The CDR3 loop spans 14 amino acids. CDR3 loop: CASSWVDDFGEQFF. DNA for the CDR3: TGTGCCAGCAGTTGGGTGGACGACTTCGGTGAGCAGTTCTTC.

The V call is TRBV29-1, the J call TRBJ2-7; D not resolved. Trimming left V 0 bases short and J 7 bases short, with 13 bases between. The CDR3 is 13 residues long. From germline, CDR1 is SQVTM and CDR2 ANQGSEA. The CDR3 is CSVEDQDPLEQYF. The CDR3 DNA reads as TGCAGCGTTGAAGATCAGGACCCCCTGGAGCAGTACTTC.

In this sample, this clone turned up a few times. The gene calls are TRBV7-9 and TRBJ2-5; TRBD2 agrees at 7 bases. The J segment lost 3 bases and the V segment lost 6 bases, leaving 10 bases of the junction unmatched. The length of the CDR3 is 15 residues. CDR1 is SEHNR, CDR2 FQNEAQ, per germline (reference sequence). CDR3 in amino acids: CASSLGLAAKETQYF. CDR3 bases: TGTGCCAGCAGTCTGGGGCTAGCGGCAAAAGAGACCCAGTACTTC.

In nucleotides, the CDR3 is TGTGCCAGCAGCAGAAGGTCTAGCGGGAGGACTGAGCAGTTCTTC. The encoded protein is CASSRRSSGRTEQFF. The chain couples TRBV5-6 to TRBJ2-1, with 11 bases that match TRBD2. V was pared by 4 bases and J by 9 bases, with 9 bases of the junction left unmatched. This CDR3 comprises 15 residues. The germline V gene has CDR1 SGHDT and CDR2 YYEEEE.

The V gene is TRBV5-1, the J gene TRBJ2-2, with D uncertain. The germline CDR1 and CDR2 sequences are SGHRS and YFSETQ. V was shortened by 0 bases and J by 6 bases, with 3 bases between the two germline ends. The CDR3 is 12 amino acids. The CDR3 loop reads CASSLEAGELFF. For the CDR3, the DNA is TGCGCCAGCAGCTTGGAGGCCGGGGAGCTGTTTTTT.

The CDR3: CARREGAGANYGYTF. The CDR3 DNA is TGTGCCAGACGAGAGGGGGCCGGGGCTAACTATGGCTACACCTTC. The chain is built from TRBV2 and TRBJ1-2, with TRBD1 identical over 7 bases. Trimming took 9 bases from V and 0 from J; bases not matched to a gene: 10. The CDR3 length is 15 residues. The V gene's germline CDR1 is SNHLY and CDR2 FYNNEI.